This is a list of T cell receptor beta chains from one sample in a study of shared clonotypes between healthy human individuals. Only in-frame clones appear in the TCRdb table, and some are missing; sequencing was by immunoSEQ multiplex PCR. The sample has 450,000 to 500,000 clones, around three quarters seen once; the top ten hold approximately 12%. Sequenced sample: PBMCs. The source is a woman aged 40 to 55 in good health. Some clones in this sample may be carry-over from other donors' samples. Each CDR3 is given with its conserved first and last residue. Fields, in order: V gene, J gene, clone size, D gene, CDR3 protein, CDR3 DNA. D genes are given only for firm matches. Clone size is shown for a subset of rows, as once, few, many or a class of expanded clone.

v_gene: TRBV7-9; j_gene: TRBJ2-3; abundance: .; d_gene: TRBD2; CDR3aa: CASSPLGGLAQDTQYF; CDR3nt: TGTGCCAGCAGCCCCTTGGGGGGACTAGCCCAAGATACGCAGTATTTT
v_gene: TRBV10-3; j_gene: TRBJ2-1; abundance: .; d_gene: .; CDR3aa: CATTGDKAHNEQFF; CDR3nt: TGTGCCACCACGGGAGATAAGGCGCACAATGAGCAGTTCTTC
v_gene: TRBV9; j_gene: TRBJ2-3; abundance: .; d_gene: TRBD2; CDR3aa: CASSDISGRVSTDTQYF; CDR3nt: TGTGCCAGCAGCGATATTAGCGGGAGGGTTAGCACAGATACGCAGTATTTT
v_gene: TRBV11-2; j_gene: TRBJ2-2; abundance: few; d_gene: TRBD2; CDR3aa: CASSLFSGSRVTGELFF; CDR3nt: TGTGCCAGCAGCTTATTTAGCGGGAGTCGAGTTACCGGGGAGCTGTTTTTT
v_gene: TRBV28; j_gene: TRBJ2-2; abundance: .; d_gene: .; CDR3aa: CASSLLGYGELFF; CDR3nt: TGTGCCAGCAGTTTATTGGGATACGGGGAGCTGTTTTTT
v_gene: TRBV28; j_gene: TRBJ1-2; abundance: .; d_gene: .; CDR3aa: CASNPSRDRGFYGYTF; CDR3nt: TGTGCCAGCAACCCTTCCAGGGATCGGGGCTTCTATGGCTACACCTTC
v_gene: TRBV7-2; j_gene: TRBJ2-7; abundance: .; d_gene: TRBD2; CDR3aa: CASSPWGGGRAVLYEQYF; CDR3nt: TGTGCCAGCAGCCCGTGGGGCGGGGGGCGAGCGGTACTCTACGAGCAGTACTTC
v_gene: TRBV27; j_gene: TRBJ1-1; abundance: .; d_gene: .; CDR3aa: CASSFWGKGNTEAFF; CDR3nt: TGTGCCAGCAGTTTTTGGGGTAAGGGGAACACTGAAGCTTTCTTT
v_gene: TRBV7-9; j_gene: TRBJ2-2; abundance: .; d_gene: TRBD2; CDR3aa: CASSFSLGRLAGVGELFF; CDR3nt: TGTGCCAGCAGCTTCTCACTCGGCAGGCTAGCGGGAGTCGGGGAGCTGTTTTTT
v_gene: TRBV7-3; j_gene: TRBJ2-2; abundance: .; d_gene: .; CDR3aa: CASSSRGGGELFF; CDR3nt: TGTGCCAGCAGCAGCAGAGGAGGCGGGGAGCTGTTTTTT
v_gene: TRBV29-1; j_gene: TRBJ1-1; abundance: .; d_gene: .; CDR3aa: CSVEAGGWSEAFF; CDR3nt: TGCAGCGTTGAAGCGGGGGGATGGTCCGAAGCTTTCTTT
v_gene: TRBV5-1; j_gene: TRBJ2-1; abundance: .; d_gene: .; CDR3aa: CASSLGTATLGEQFF; CDR3nt: TGCGCCAGCAGCTTGGGGACAGCCACGTTAGGTGAGCAGTTCTTC
v_gene: TRBV11-3; j_gene: TRBJ2-7; abundance: .; d_gene: TRBD2; CDR3aa: CASSPGLASEQYF; CDR3nt: TGTGCCAGCAGCCCCGGACTAGCAAGCGAGCAGTACTTC
v_gene: TRBV14; j_gene: TRBJ2-7; abundance: once; d_gene: TRBD2; CDR3aa: CASSQDRTAGGSFGEQYF; CDR3nt: TGTGCCAGCAGCCAAGATCGGACGGCGGGGGGCTCCTTTGGCGAGCAGTACTTC
v_gene: TRBV7-9; j_gene: TRBJ1-2; abundance: once; d_gene: .; CDR3aa: CASSQISGAEYGYTF; CDR3nt: TGTGCCAGCAGCCAGATCTCAGGGGCGGAGTATGGCTACACCTTC
v_gene: TRBV7-2; j_gene: TRBJ2-1; abundance: many; d_gene: TRBD1; CDR3aa: CASSLGTGSYNEQFF; CDR3nt: TGTGCCAGCAGTTTAGGGACAGGGTCGTACAATGAGCAGTTCTTC
v_gene: TRBV27; j_gene: TRBJ2-7; abundance: few; d_gene: TRBD2; CDR3aa: CASSLSALTSGAYEQYF; CDR3nt: TGTGCCAGCAGTTTATCCGCGCTGACTAGCGGAGCCTACGAGCAGTACTTC
v_gene: TRBV2; j_gene: TRBJ1-5; abundance: once; d_gene: .; CDR3aa: CASSRTGRGSNQPQHF; CDR3nt: TGTGCCAGCAGCCGCACAGGGAGGGGGAGCAATCAGCCCCAGCATTTT
v_gene: TRBV11-2; j_gene: TRBJ2-7; abundance: .; d_gene: TRBD2; CDR3aa: CASSLRLAGTYEQYF; CDR3nt: TGTGCCAGCAGCTTAAGGCTAGCGGGGACCTACGAGCAGTACTTC
v_gene: TRBV6-1; j_gene: TRBJ1-3; abundance: .; d_gene: .; CDR3aa: CASSEAGRSGNTIYF; CDR3nt: TGTGCCAGCAGTGAAGCCGGGCGCTCTGGAAACACCATATATTTT
v_gene: TRBV28; j_gene: TRBJ2-3; abundance: once; d_gene: .; CDR3aa: CASSGQSTDTQYF; CDR3nt: TGTGCCAGCTCCGGACAGTCCACAGATACGCAGTATTTT
v_gene: TRBV7-2; j_gene: TRBJ2-1; abundance: .; d_gene: TRBD2; CDR3aa: CASSFGGRTRDEQFF; CDR3nt: TGTGCCAGCAGCTTTGGCGGGAGGACCAGGGATGAGCAGTTCTTC
v_gene: TRBV6-4; j_gene: TRBJ2-3; abundance: .; d_gene: .; CDR3aa: CASSDSVPMGTQYF; CDR3nt: TGTGCCAGCAGTGACTCCGTACCTATGGGTACGCAGTATTTT
v_gene: TRBV28; j_gene: TRBJ1-6; abundance: .; d_gene: .; CDR3aa: CASSFPTRRRVYNSPLHF; CDR3nt: TGTGCCAGCAGTTTCCCGACCCGCCGCAGGGTTTATAATTCACCCCTCCACTTT
v_gene: TRBV5-6; j_gene: TRBJ2-5; abundance: .; d_gene: .; CDR3aa: CASSLIGAAGEGTQYF; CDR3nt: TGTGCCAGCAGCTTGATCGGTGCTGCAGGGGAAGGGACCCAGTACTTC
v_gene: TRBV7-3; j_gene: TRBJ2-7; abundance: .; d_gene: TRBD2; CDR3aa: CASSLSGLAGDEQYF; CDR3nt: TGTGCCAGCAGCCTCTCCGGACTAGCGGGAGACGAGCAGTACTTC
v_gene: TRBV15; j_gene: TRBJ1-5; abundance: .; d_gene: .; CDR3aa: CATSRDMVYSNQPQHF; CDR3nt: TGTGCCACCAGCAGAGATATGGTGTATAGCAATCAGCCCCAGCATTTT
v_gene: TRBV7-8; j_gene: TRBJ2-5; abundance: .; d_gene: TRBD1; CDR3aa: CASSYYRTGWETQYF; CDR3nt: TGTGCCAGCAGCTACTACCGGACAGGGTGGGAGACCCAGTACTTC
v_gene: TRBV27; j_gene: TRBJ2-1; abundance: .; d_gene: .; CDR3aa: CASSLMGTTYNEQFF; CDR3nt: TGTGCCAGCAGTTTAATGGGCACGACTTACAATGAGCAGTTCTTC
v_gene: TRBV5-6; j_gene: TRBJ2-4; abundance: .; d_gene: TRBD1; CDR3aa: CASSYRGTSIQYF; CDR3nt: TGTGCCAGCAGCTACAGGGGTACTAGCATTCAGTACTTC
v_gene: TRBV5-1; j_gene: TRBJ2-7; abundance: .; d_gene: TRBD1; CDR3aa: CASSLGTGGREQYF; CDR3nt: TGCGCCAGCAGCTTGGGGACAGGGGGGCGGGAGCAGTACTTC
v_gene: TRBV7-2; j_gene: TRBJ2-3; abundance: once; d_gene: .; CDR3aa: CASSPPTTSTDTQYF; CDR3nt: TGTGCCAGCAGCCCCCCTACTACTAGCACAGATACGCAGTATTTT
v_gene: TRBV29-1; j_gene: TRBJ2-1; abundance: .; d_gene: TRBD2; CDR3aa: CSVGTSFHNEQFF; CDR3nt: TGCAGCGTGGGGACTAGCTTCCACAATGAGCAGTTCTTC
v_gene: TRBV19; j_gene: TRBJ1-1; abundance: .; d_gene: .; CDR3aa: CASSIDPDSEAFF; CDR3nt: TGTGCCAGTAGTATAGACCCGGACAGTGAAGCTTTCTTT
v_gene: TRBV5-4; j_gene: TRBJ1-5; abundance: .; d_gene: .; CDR3aa: CASSPGSSNQPQHF; CDR3nt: TGTGCCAGCAGCCCGGGAAGTAGCAATCAGCCCCAGCATTTT
v_gene: TRBV7-2; j_gene: TRBJ2-1; abundance: .; d_gene: TRBD2; CDR3aa: CASSSGTSGTEQFF; CDR3nt: TGTGCCAGCAGCTCCGGGACTAGCGGGACTGAGCAGTTCTTC
v_gene: TRBV29-1; j_gene: TRBJ2-3; abundance: once; d_gene: TRBD1; CDR3aa: CSVVGWGTGGTDTQYF; CDR3nt: TGCAGCGTTGTTGGTTGGGGGACAGGGGGGACAGATACGCAGTATTTT
v_gene: TRBV30; j_gene: TRBJ2-4; abundance: .; d_gene: TRBD2; CDR3aa: CALELAGVAKNIQYF; CDR3nt: TGTGCCCTCGAACTAGCGGGAGTCGCCAAAAACATTCAGTACTTC
v_gene: TRBV14; j_gene: TRBJ1-2; abundance: .; d_gene: TRBD1; CDR3aa: CASSPRTGDGYTF; CDR3nt: TGTGCCAGCAGCCCGCGGACAGGGGATGGCTACACCTTC
v_gene: TRBV4-1; j_gene: TRBJ1-5; abundance: .; d_gene: TRBD1; CDR3aa: CASSQDPGQVPNQPQHF; CDR3nt: TGCGCCAGCAGCCAAGACCCAGGACAGGTACCCAATCAGCCCCAGCATTTT
v_gene: TRBV10-2; j_gene: TRBJ2-1; abundance: once; d_gene: TRBD2; CDR3aa: CASSDSGRDGGEQFF; CDR3nt: TGCGCCAGCAGTGACAGCGGGAGGGACGGCGGTGAGCAGTTCTTC
v_gene: TRBV14; j_gene: TRBJ2-1; abundance: .; d_gene: TRBD2; CDR3aa: CASSRTGLAGVEQFF; CDR3nt: TGTGCCAGCAGCCGTACGGGACTAGCGGGAGTTGAGCAGTTCTTC
v_gene: TRBV7-9; j_gene: TRBJ2-2; abundance: .; d_gene: .; CDR3aa: CASSPGVGTGELFF; CDR3nt: TGTGCCAGCAGCCCAGGGGTGGGCACCGGGGAGCTGTTTTTT
v_gene: TRBV4-2; j_gene: TRBJ2-3; abundance: .; d_gene: TRBD1; CDR3aa: CASSRDRADTQYF; CDR3nt: TGTGCCAGCAGCCGGGACAGGGCAGATACGCAGTATTTT
v_gene: TRBV15; j_gene: TRBJ2-1; abundance: .; d_gene: .; CDR3aa: CATSRDLRQGPYNEQFF; CDR3nt: TGTGCCACCAGCAGAGATCTTCGTCAGGGCCCCTACAATGAGCAGTTCTTC
v_gene: TRBV28; j_gene: TRBJ1-5; abundance: .; d_gene: .; CDR3aa: CASSLIESNQPQHF; CDR3nt: TGTGCCAGCAGTTTAATTGAAAGCAATCAGCCCCAGCATTTT
v_gene: TRBV7-6; j_gene: TRBJ2-7; abundance: .; d_gene: TRBD2; CDR3aa: CASSLGRLGRAIGTYEQYF; CDR3nt: TGTGCCAGCAGCTTGGGGCGCCTCGGGAGGGCCATTGGAACCTACGAGCAGTACTTC
v_gene: TRBV7-9; j_gene: TRBJ2-7; abundance: .; d_gene: .; CDR3aa: CASSLSAYEQYF; CDR3nt: TGTGCCAGCAGCTTGTCGGCCTACGAGCAGTACTTC
v_gene: TRBV9; j_gene: TRBJ2-5; abundance: .; d_gene: TRBD2; CDR3aa: CASSVGSTGTSGSQETQYF; CDR3nt: TGTGCCAGCAGCGTAGGAAGTACCGGGACTAGCGGGAGCCAGGAGACCCAGTACTTC
v_gene: TRBV11-2; j_gene: TRBJ2-5; abundance: .; d_gene: .; CDR3aa: CASGGQGVWETQYF; CDR3nt: TGTGCCAGCGGGGGGCAGGGGGTCTGGGAGACCCAGTACTTC
v_gene: TRBV19; j_gene: TRBJ1-5; abundance: few; d_gene: .; CDR3aa: CASSTGTVSNQPQHF; CDR3nt: TGTGCCAGTAGTACAGGGACGGTGAGCAATCAGCCCCAGCATTTT
v_gene: TRBV7-6; j_gene: TRBJ1-3; abundance: .; d_gene: .; CDR3aa: CASTSEGWGNTIYF; CDR3nt: TGTGCCAGCACCTCCGAGGGGTGGGGAAACACCATATATTTT
v_gene: TRBV30; j_gene: TRBJ1-1; abundance: .; d_gene: .; CDR3aa: CAWSRHTNTEAFF; CDR3nt: TGTGCCTGGAGTAGACACACGAACACTGAAGCTTTCTTT
v_gene: TRBV10-3; j_gene: TRBJ2-1; abundance: few; d_gene: .; CDR3aa: CAINPRWWGNEQFF; CDR3nt: TGTGCCATCAACCCCCGGTGGTGGGGTAATGAGCAGTTCTTC
v_gene: TRBV14; j_gene: TRBJ2-3; abundance: .; d_gene: .; CDR3aa: CASSQGTVADTQYF; CDR3nt: TGTGCCAGCAGCCAAGGGACGGTCGCAGATACGCAGTATTTT
v_gene: TRBV2; j_gene: TRBJ1-1; abundance: few; d_gene: .; CDR3aa: CASSEGSPTQAFF; CDR3nt: TGTGCCAGCAGTGAAGGTTCCCCGACCCAAGCTTTCTTT
v_gene: TRBV27; j_gene: TRBJ1-2; abundance: .; d_gene: .; CDR3aa: CASSSSPGTSYGYTF; CDR3nt: TGTGCCAGCAGTTCGTCCCCGGGGACCTCATATGGCTACACCTTC
v_gene: TRBV11-2; j_gene: TRBJ2-1; abundance: .; d_gene: TRBD2; CDR3aa: CASSLWRERSYNEQFF; CDR3nt: TGTGCCAGCAGCTTATGGCGGGAGAGATCCTACAATGAGCAGTTCTTC
v_gene: TRBV5-1; j_gene: TRBJ2-7; abundance: .; d_gene: .; CDR3aa: CASSLDHLSYEQYF; CDR3nt: TGCGCCAGCAGCTTGGACCACCTCTCCTACGAGCAGTACTTC
v_gene: TRBV4-1; j_gene: TRBJ1-1; abundance: .; d_gene: .; CDR3aa: CASSQEGGWNTEAFF; CDR3nt: TGCGCCAGCAGCCAAGAGGGGGGCTGGAACACTGAAGCTTTCTTT